These 23 T cell receptor beta chains came from one sample sequenced in a study of cytomegalovirus exposure and HLA in healthy donors. PCR used 60 Vbeta primers and 13 Jbeta primers. Here immunoSEQ multiplex PCR was the method, and the copy in TCRdb shows in-frame clones only, minus some. Seen here are about 150,000 clones, around 10% observed once, and the top ten hold over 1.5%. The sequencing sample was made of PBMCs. These receptors were collected from a male donor in good health and CMV-seronegative.

This clone has more than one count but fewer than ten. V and J are TRBV2 and TRBJ2-5; 7 bases are a match to TRBD1. This CDR3 spans 14 amino acids. Germline V lookup: CDR1 SNHLY, CDR2 FYNNEI. J was trimmed by 5 bases and V by 6 bases; bases with no gene match: 9. In DNA form, the CDR3 reads TGTGCCAGCAGAGCCACAGGGGTGGAGGAGACCCAGTACTTC. This translates into CASRATGVEETQYF.

The V gene is TRBV4-1, the J gene TRBJ1-1; a possible D gene is TRBD1 (5 bases). The CDR3 is 15 amino acids. V was trimmed by 0 bases and J by 5 bases, leaving 13 bases between them. Germline CDR1 reads MGHRA; CDR2 reads YSYEKL. The CDR3 reads CASSQEGEAFTEAFF. CDR3 DNA sequence: TGCGCCAGCAGCCAAGAAGGGGAAGCCTTTACTGAAGCTTTCTTT.

This clone was observed a handful of times. The chain couples TRBV7-9 to TRBJ1-1; no reliable D call. The CDR3 contains 12 residues. V was clipped by 2 bases and J by 8 bases, with 9 bases between them. Germline CDR1 and CDR2: SEHNR and FQNEAQ (reference sequence). The DNA for the CDR3 is TGTGCCAGCAGCTTATCGGTCGGGGAAGCTTTCTTT. Its translation: CASSLSVGEAFF.

This clone showed up just a few times. The V and J genes are TRBV30 and TRBJ2-2; TRBD2 agrees at 9 bases. The CDR3 loop spans 16 amino acids. From germline, CDR1 is GTSNPN and CDR2 SVGIG (reference sequence). V was pared by 5 bases and J by 6 bases, with 13 bases of the junction left unmatched. CDR3 sequence: CAWSGGASGTAGELFF. The CDR3 bases are TGTGCCTGGTCGGGTGGGGCTAGCGGGACTGCCGGGGAGCTGTTTTTT.

The chain has TRBV6-1 and TRBJ2-1; 7 bases are a match to TRBD2. The ends lost 2 bases at V and 5 bases at J; junction bases unmatched: 12. This CDR3 is built from 17 residues. Germline V gene data show CDR1 as MNHNS and CDR2 as SASEGT. Here the CDR3 reads CASSERAGASGNNEQFF. CDR3 DNA: TGTGCCAGCAGTGAAAGGGCCGGGGCTAGCGGAAACAATGAGCAGTTCTTC.

J is TRBJ2-1 and V is TRBV4-1, with D perhaps TRBD2 (5 bases). CDR1 and CDR2 (germline): MGHRA, YSYEKL. The CDR3 sequence is 14 residues long. V lost 1 base, J lost 7 bases, and 11 bases lay in between. CDR3 DNA sequence: TGCGCCAGCAGCCAAGTACTAGGCCCTAATGAGCAGTTCTTC. It specifies CASSQVLGPNEQFF.

The V gene is TRBV27, the J gene TRBJ2-7; 8 nucleotides line up with TRBD2. CDR1 and CDR2 from the germline V gene are MNHEY and SMNVEV (reference sequence). This CDR3 region has 15 residues. V lost 2 bases to trimming and J lost 2 bases; unmatched junction nucleotides: 5. Here the CDR3 DNA reads TGTGCCAGCAGTTTAAAAGCGGGAGACCCCTACGAGCAGTACTTC. Translation: CASSLKAGDPYEQYF.

In this sample, this clone turned up a few times. The chain combines TRBV5-4 with TRBJ2-5; no clear D gene. CDR3 length equals 13 residues. Trimming left V 0 bases short and J 5 bases short, with 8 bases between. Germline V gene lookup returns CDR1 SGHNT and CDR2 YYREEE (reference sequence). The CDR3 here is CASSLEDRETQYF. The CDR3 coding sequence is TGTGCCAGCAGCTTGGAAGATCGGGAGACCCAGTACTTC.

The rearrangement uses TRBV28 and TRBJ2-7; D is possibly TRBD1 (7 bases). The CDR3 is made up of 17 amino acids. From germline, CDR1 is MDHEN and CDR2 SYDVKM. Trimming took off 4 bases at V and 7 bases at J, with 26 bases between the two ends. Here the CDR3 DNA reads TGTGCCAGCAGTTCCGGAGGGACCCGGACAGGTCCCGAAGAGCAGTACTTC. Encoded protein: CASSSGGTRTGPEEQYF. Full variable domain (rest looked up from reference TRBV28 and TRBJ2-7): DVKVTQSSRYLVKRTGEKVFLECVQDMDHENMFWYRQDPGLGLRLIYFSYDVKMKEKGDIPEGYSVSREKKERFSLILESASTNQTSMYLCASSSGGTRTGPEEQYFGPGTRLTVT.

This clone appeared a few times. The chain joins TRBV19 to TRBJ1-5; 7 bases map to TRBD1. The CDR3 consists of 13 residues. The V gene's germline CDR1 is LNHDA and CDR2 SQIVND (reference sequence). J lost 6 bases, V lost 8 bases, and 7 bases had no gene match. The CDR3 spells CASGPGTAQPQHF. The CDR3 DNA follows: TGTGCCAGTGGACCCGGGACAGCTCAGCCCCAGCATTTT.

In its sample, this clone was seen a few times. The chain is built from TRBV4-2 and TRBJ2-3; 12 bases match TRBD2. Germline CDR1 is LGHNA and CDR2 is YNFKEQ. The V gene end was trimmed by 1 base and the J gene end by 7 bases; junction bases not matched to a gene: 6. The length of the CDR3 is 16 residues. This CDR3 is CASSQGPSGGENTQYF. CDR3 bases: TGTGCCAGCAGCCAAGGACCTAGCGGGGGGGAAAATACGCAGTATTTT.

The J gene is TRBJ1-2, the V gene TRBV7-9; TRBD1 is a possible D gene (6 bases). CDR1 SEHNR and CDR2 FQNEAQ come from the germline V gene (reference sequence). V lost 5 bases, J lost 5 bases, and 21 bases lay in between. This CDR3 is built from 16 residues. The CDR3 coding sequence is TGTGCCAGCAGCCTGCTGGGGGCAGGGCGTGTTTATGGCTACACCTTC. This gives the protein CASSLLGAGRVYGYTF.

J is TRBJ2-2 and V is TRBV11-2; D unclear. The V gene's germline CDR1 is SGHAT and CDR2 FQNNGV. This CDR3 is 16 amino acids long. V lost 2 bases and J lost 0, with 10 bases in between. CDR3 in amino acids: CASSLLKPTNTGELFF. DNA of the CDR3: TGTGCCAGCAGCTTATTGAAGCCGACGAACACCGGGGAGCTGTTTTTT. Drawing the rest from reference TRBV11-2 and TRBJ2-2, the complete variable domain is EAGVAQSPRYKIIEKRQSVAFWCNPISGHATLYWYQQILGQGPKLLIQFQNNGVVDDSQLPKDRFSAERLKGVDSTLKIQPAKLEDSAVYLCASSLLKPTNTGELFFGEGSRLTVL.

This clone has more than one count but fewer than ten. The genes are TRBV29-1 and TRBJ2-7; D might be TRBD2 (6 bases). V lost 6 bases to trimming and J lost 1 base, with 16 bases between them. The CDR3 is 14 residues long. CDR1 and CDR2 from the germline V gene are SQVTM and ANQGSEA. CDR3 protein: CSVDQSGSSYEQYF. CDR3 coding DNA: TGCAGCGTCGACCAATCCGGGAGTTCCTACGAGCAGTACTTC.

This clone has just a few counts. The chain employs TRBV19 and TRBJ2-2, with D unclear. V was trimmed by 3 bases and J by 6 bases, leaving 8 bases between them. The CDR3 is 13 amino acids. Germline V gene data show CDR1 as LNHDA and CDR2 as SQIVND (reference sequence). In DNA, the CDR3 is TGTGCCAGTAGTATCCCTCCCGCCGGGGAGCTGTTTTTT. This sequence encodes CASSIPPAGELFF.

This chain connects TRBV28 to TRBJ1-1, with D perhaps TRBD1 (6 bases). Per germline, CDR1 MDHEN and CDR2 SYDVKM. Trimming took 6 bases from V and 6 from J, leaving 14 bases between them. The CDR3 loop spans 13 amino acids. The CDR3 loop reads CASSEGQRAEAFF. CDR3 nucleotides: TGTGCCAGCAGCGAAGGACAGAGGGCTGAAGCTTTCTTT.

The rearrangement links TRBV2 to TRBJ1-1; the D is unclear. Trimming shortened V by 4 bases and J by 3 bases, and 12 bases separated the two germline ends. CDR1 and CDR2 (germline): SNHLY, FYNNEI. The CDR3 runs to 14 residues. CDR3 sequence: CASSGAGSDTEAFF. DNA for the CDR3: TGTGCCAGCAGTGGTGCGGGGTCCGACACTGAAGCTTTCTTT.

The gene calls are TRBV19 and TRBJ2-3, with unresolved D. The CDR3 extends over 16 amino acids. CDR1 and CDR2 from the germline V gene are LNHDA and SQIVND (reference sequence). The V and J ends lost 3 bases and 1 base respectively, with 14 bases between them. This CDR3 is CASSIPGPERTDTQYF. CDR3 DNA: TGTGCCAGTAGTATCCCGGGTCCAGAGCGCACAGATACGCAGTATTTT.

The chain uses TRBV5-6 and TRBJ2-7; TRBD1 aligns across 7 bases. Looked up from germline, CDR1 is SGHDT and CDR2 is YYEEEE. Trimming cost V 1 base and J 5 bases; bases outside gene matches: 6. This CDR3 spans 14 amino acids. CDR3 region: CASSLPTGKNEQYF. DNA for the CDR3: TGTGCCAGCAGCTTGCCGACAGGGAAGAACGAGCAGTACTTC.

The sample holds a few counts of this clone. Other DNA variants within this sample encode the same CDR3. The rearrangement uses TRBV4-3 and TRBJ1-1, with 9 bases fitting TRBD1. This CDR3 comprises 14 residues. Germline lookup yields CDR1 LGHNA and CDR2 YSLEER. V was pared by 4 bases and J by 1 base, with 1 base of the junction left unmatched. The CDR3 nucleotides are TGCGCCAGCAGCCGGGGACAGGGGAACACTGAAGCTTTCTTT. This translates into CASSRGQGNTEAFF.

The V gene is TRBV7-2, the J gene TRBJ1-2, with a tentative D call TRBD1 (5 bases). Trimming took off 7 bases at V and 1 base at J, with 10 bases between the two ends. CDR1 and CDR2 from the germline V gene are SGHTA and FQGNSA. The CDR3 covers 13 residues. CDR3 protein: CASTGQINYGYTF. The CDR3 region has the DNA TGTGCCAGCACCGGACAAATTAACTATGGCTACACCTTC.

This clone was detected a few times. The chain joins TRBV28 to TRBJ1-2; possibly TRBD1 for D (5 bases). The germline V and J ends were trimmed by 1 base and 1 base, with 10 bases remaining between them. CDR3 length: 15 residues. CDR1 is MDHEN, CDR2 SYDVKM, per germline. CDR3 loop: CASSLSMGLNYGYTF. CDR3 DNA sequence: TGTGCCAGCAGTTTATCCATGGGGCTTAACTATGGCTACACCTTC.

This chain links TRBV11-2 with TRBJ2-5, with D tentatively TRBD1 (5 bases). Germline CDR1 SGHAT, CDR2 FQNNGV. Trimming cost V 6 bases and J 1 base, with 6 bases left between them. The CDR3 extends over 12 amino acids. The CDR3 here is CASRTVQETQYF. The CDR3 DNA sequence: TGTGCCAGCAGGACAGTCCAAGAGACCCAGTACTTC.